A single sample is the source of the 17 T cell receptor beta chains below, sequenced in a study of blood T cell repertoires in COVID-19. Data came from immunoSEQ multiplex PCR; TCRdb stores just in-frame clones and leaves some out. The sample lists 280,000 or so clones; roughly 86% were seen once. What was sequenced was peripheral blood. The receptors were gathered from a man between 18 and 29 years old with active or convalescent COVID-19.

The CDR3 DNA follows: TGTGCCAGCAGTTTATATCCCCCTATGAGGACGGGAAAAGAGACCCAGTACTTC. This translates into CASSLYPPMRTGKETQYF. The V call is TRBV27, the J call TRBJ2-5; TRBD2 is a possible D gene (5 bases). V was clipped by 1 base and J by 3 bases, with 21 bases between them. Germline-derived CDR1 and CDR2 are MNHEY and SMNVEV (reference sequence). The CDR3 extends over 18 amino acids.

CDR3: CASSSGSSYQPQHF. The CDR3 DNA is TGTGCCAGCAGTAGCGGCAGCTCATATCAGCCCCAGCATTTT. The chain couples TRBV2 to TRBJ1-5; no clear D. CDR1 SNHLY and CDR2 FYNNEI come from the germline V gene. This CDR3 is built from 14 residues. V lost 5 bases to trimming and J lost 5 bases, with 13 bases between them.

CDR3 sequence (DNA): TGTGCCAGCAGCTTGTTGTGCCAGGGTATGAACACTGAAGCTTTCTTT. Amino acid sequence: CASSLLCQGMNTEAFF. V gene TRBV7-7 combines with J gene TRBJ1-1, with TRBD1 as a possible D gene (5 bases). Germline lookup yields CDR1 SSHAT and CDR2 FNYEAQ (reference sequence). Trimming left V 3 bases short and J 0 bases short, with 14 bases between. The CDR3 spans 16 residues.

The gene calls are TRBV11-2 and TRBJ1-3; D may be TRBD1 (5 bases). The germline V and J ends were trimmed by 1 base and 0 bases, with 16 bases remaining between them. The CDR3 sequence is 18 residues long. Germline CDR1 reads SGHAT; CDR2 reads FQNNGV. DNA of the CDR3: TGTGCCAGCAGCTTAGTATATCAGGGTCGTTCCTCTGGAAACACCATATATTTT. This codes for CASSLVYQGRSSGNTIYF.

This chain uses TRBV6-6 with TRBJ2-1; D might be TRBD2 (5 bases). Trimming took off 9 bases at V and 6 bases at J, with 12 bases between the two ends. Germline V gives CDR1 MNHNY, CDR2 SVGAGI (reference sequence). The CDR3 is made up of 12 amino acids. The CDR3 sequence: CASSLGSNEQFF. The CDR3 nucleotides are TGTGCCAGTTCACTAGGATCCAATGAGCAGTTCTTC.

This chain links TRBV9 with TRBJ1-4; possible D gene TRBD1, 6 bases. V gave up 4 bases and J gave up 8 bases, with 12 bases separating them. CDR1 SGDLS and CDR2 YYNGEE come from the germline V gene. This CDR3 region has 13 residues. As DNA, the CDR3 is TGTGCCAGCAGCTCGCTGACAGGCGAAAAACTGTTTTTT. Translating gives CASSSLTGEKLFF.

This clone has only one observation. The V call is TRBV15, the J call TRBJ2-7; D is undetermined. Germline V gives CDR1 LNHNV, CDR2 YYDKDF (reference sequence). The length of the CDR3 is 14 residues. Trimming cost V 1 base and J 3 bases, with 10 bases left between them. The DNA for the CDR3 is TGTGCCACCAGCAGAGGTAGCCAGAACTACGAGCAGTACTTC. This gives the protein CATSRGSQNYEQYF.

This clone counts as medium-sized. V usage is TRBV6-4 and J usage is TRBJ2-2; D is possibly TRBD2 (7 bases). The CDR3 loop spans 17 amino acids. Germline V gene data show CDR1 as MRHNA and CDR2 as SNTAGT. V dropped 2 bases and J dropped 3 bases, with 16 bases sitting between them. CDR3 DNA sequence: TGTGCCAGCAGTGACGGGTCCGGGGGGCCGGACACCGGGGAGCTGTTTTTT. Translated, it gives CASSDGSGGPDTGELFF.

V gene TRBV7-9 combines with J gene TRBJ2-5; 8 nucleotides line up with TRBD2. This CDR3 has 14 amino acids. V was clipped by 8 bases and J by 2 bases; unmatched bases: 7. Germline CDR1 reads SEHNR; CDR2 reads FQNEAQ (reference sequence). CDR3 nucleotides: TGTGCCAGCGGACTAGGGACTAGACAAGAGACCCAGTACTTC. Its protein product is CASGLGTRQETQYF. Looking up the rest from reference TRBV7-9 and TRBJ2-5 gives the full variable domain: DTGVSQNPRHKITKRGQNVTFRCDPISEHNRLYWYRQTLGQGPEFLTYFQNEAQLEKSRLLSDRFSAERPKGSFSTLEIQRTEQGDSAMYLCASGLGTRQETQYFGPGTRLLVL.

This CDR3 reads CASSQNTRTSYNEQFF. CDR3 DNA: TGTGCCAGCAGCCAAAACACCCGGACTAGCTACAATGAGCAGTTCTTC. V gene TRBV3-1 (or the pseudogene TRBV3-2) combines with J gene TRBJ2-1; 7 nucleotides agree with TRBD2. The CDR3 is 16 residues long. Unmatched junction bases numbered 7, after V lost 2 bases and J lost 3 bases. Germline lookup yields CDR1 LGHDT and CDR2 YNNKEL (reference sequence).

This sequence joins TRBV3-1 (or the pseudogene TRBV3-2) and TRBJ2-7; TRBD1 is a possible D gene (5 bases). Germline V lookup: CDR1 LGHDT, CDR2 YNNKEL (reference sequence). Trimming stripped 4 bases from V and 1 base from J, with 8 bases between. The CDR3 runs to 13 residues. CDR3 amino acids: CASSRQLSYEQYF. The DNA for the CDR3 is TGTGCCAGCAGCCGACAGCTATCCTACGAGCAGTACTTC.

V is TRBV9 and J is TRBJ2-3; 8 positions agree with TRBD2. The V gene end was trimmed by 3 bases and the J gene end by 4 bases; junction bases not matched to a gene: 16. The V gene's germline CDR1 is SGDLS and CDR2 YYNGEE. The length of the CDR3 is 18 residues. The CDR3 DNA reads TGTGCCAGCAGCGAGACCGGGACTAGAGAGAGGGCATCAGATACGCAGTATTTT. It is translated as CASSETGTRERASDTQYF.

The chain couples TRBV7-2 to TRBJ2-2, with TRBD2 matching over 9 bases. The length of the CDR3 is 16 residues. Germline V gene sequence: CDR1 SGHTA, CDR2 FQGNSA. Trimming removed 1 base from V and 4 bases from J; junction bases left unmatched: 4. The CDR3 sequence: CASSLVSGGGTGELFF. CDR3 coding DNA: TGTGCCAGCAGCTTAGTTAGCGGGGGAGGCACCGGGGAGCTGTTTTTT.

The chain couples TRBV5-6 to TRBJ2-3, with 10 bases aligning to TRBD1. V was pared by 0 bases and J by 4 bases, with 5 bases of the junction left unmatched. Germline CDR1 SGHDT, CDR2 YYEEEE. CDR3 length: 16 amino acids. Here the CDR3 reads CASSLVQGQGADTQYF. The CDR3 DNA is TGTGCCAGCAGCTTGGTACAAGGACAGGGGGCAGATACGCAGTATTTT.

This clone was seen only a few times. This sequence joins TRBV6-2 or TRBV6-3 and TRBJ1-2; unclear D gene. Trimming removed 2 bases from V and 3 bases from J, with 7 bases in between. The CDR3 is 13 amino acids. Germline V gene lookup returns CDR1 MNHEY and CDR2 SVGEGT. CDR3: CASSYGQDYGYTF. The CDR3 region has the DNA TGTGCCAGCAGTTACGGGCAGGACTATGGCTACACCTTC.

The rearrangement links TRBV13 to TRBJ1-5; the D gene is possibly TRBD1 (5 bases). The CDR3 is made up of 21 amino acids. Germline V gives CDR1 PRHDT, CDR2 FYEKMQ (reference sequence). V gave up 4 bases and J gave up 1 base, with 29 bases separating them. The CDR3 coding sequence is TGTGCCAGCAGCTCCCCAACTAAGACAGTTCTGTCAGTGGGGAGCAATCAGCCCCAGCATTTT. It is translated as CASSSPTKTVLSVGSNQPQHF.

V is TRBV9 and J is TRBJ2-5; a possible D gene is TRBD1 (7 bases). Trimming stripped 3 bases from V and 5 bases from J, with 20 bases between. This CDR3 region has 16 residues. Germline CDR1 is SGDLS and CDR2 is YYNGEE. CDR3 protein: CASSASGQEGLETQYF. The CDR3 nucleotides read TGTGCCAGCAGCGCCTCAGGACAGGAGGGGTTGGAGACCCAGTACTTC.